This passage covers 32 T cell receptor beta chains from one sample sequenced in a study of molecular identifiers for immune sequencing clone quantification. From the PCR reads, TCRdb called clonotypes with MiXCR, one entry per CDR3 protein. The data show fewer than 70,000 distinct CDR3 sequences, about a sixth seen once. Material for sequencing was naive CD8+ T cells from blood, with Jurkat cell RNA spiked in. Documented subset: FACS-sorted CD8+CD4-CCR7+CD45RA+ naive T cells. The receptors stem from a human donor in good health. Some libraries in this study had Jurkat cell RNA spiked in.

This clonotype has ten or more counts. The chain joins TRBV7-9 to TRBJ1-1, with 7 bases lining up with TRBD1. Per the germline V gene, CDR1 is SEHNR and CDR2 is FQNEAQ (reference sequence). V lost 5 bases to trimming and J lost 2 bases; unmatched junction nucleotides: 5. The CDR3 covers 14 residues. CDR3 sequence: CASSLQGLNTEAFF. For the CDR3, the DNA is TGTGCCAGCAGCCTACAGGGGTTAAACACTGAAGCTTTCTTT.

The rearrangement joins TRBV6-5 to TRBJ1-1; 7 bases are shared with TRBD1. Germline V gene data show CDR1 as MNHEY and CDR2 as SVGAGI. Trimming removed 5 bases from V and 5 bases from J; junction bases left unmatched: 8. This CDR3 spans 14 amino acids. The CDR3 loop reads CASSATGLWTEAFF. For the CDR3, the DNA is TGTGCCAGCAGTGCGACAGGGTTGTGGACTGAAGCTTTCTTT.

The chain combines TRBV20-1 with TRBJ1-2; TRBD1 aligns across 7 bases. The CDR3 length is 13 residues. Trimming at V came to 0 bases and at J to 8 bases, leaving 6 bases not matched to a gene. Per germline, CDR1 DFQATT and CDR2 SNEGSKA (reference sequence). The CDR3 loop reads CSARDYGTVGYTF. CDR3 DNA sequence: TGCAGTGCTAGAGATTACGGGACAGTCGGCTACACCTTC.

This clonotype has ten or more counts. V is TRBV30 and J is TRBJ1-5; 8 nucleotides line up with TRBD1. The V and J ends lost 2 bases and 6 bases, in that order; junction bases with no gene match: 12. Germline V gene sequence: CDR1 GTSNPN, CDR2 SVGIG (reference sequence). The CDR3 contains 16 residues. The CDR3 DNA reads TGTGCCTGGAGTTTTTCGTCGGACAGGGTTGTTCAGCCCCAGCATTTT. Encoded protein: CAWSFSSDRVVQPQHF.

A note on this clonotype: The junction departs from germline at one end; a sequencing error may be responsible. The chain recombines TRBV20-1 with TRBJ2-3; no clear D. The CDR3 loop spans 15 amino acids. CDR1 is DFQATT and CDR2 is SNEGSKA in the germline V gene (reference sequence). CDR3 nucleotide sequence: TGCAGTGCTGTCACCGGGTCCTACCTCACAGATACGCGGTATTTT. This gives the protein CSAVTGSYLTDTRYF.

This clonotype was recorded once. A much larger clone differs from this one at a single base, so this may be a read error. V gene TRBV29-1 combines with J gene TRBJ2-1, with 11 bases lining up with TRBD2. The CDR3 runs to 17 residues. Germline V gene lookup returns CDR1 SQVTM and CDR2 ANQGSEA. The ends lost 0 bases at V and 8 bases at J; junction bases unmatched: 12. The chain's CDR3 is CSVEDSVIAGGSDEQFF. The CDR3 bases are TGCAGCGTTGAAGATAGCGTGATAGCGGGGGGGTCCGATGAGCAGTTCTTC.

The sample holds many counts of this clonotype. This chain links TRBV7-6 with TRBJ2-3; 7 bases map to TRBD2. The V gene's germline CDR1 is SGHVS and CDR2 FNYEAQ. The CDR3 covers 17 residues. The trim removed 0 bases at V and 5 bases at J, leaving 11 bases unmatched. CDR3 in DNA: TGTGCCAGCAGCTTAGCGCAATTGGGAGGGTTTGTAGATACGCAGTATTTT. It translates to CASSLAQLGGFVDTQYF.

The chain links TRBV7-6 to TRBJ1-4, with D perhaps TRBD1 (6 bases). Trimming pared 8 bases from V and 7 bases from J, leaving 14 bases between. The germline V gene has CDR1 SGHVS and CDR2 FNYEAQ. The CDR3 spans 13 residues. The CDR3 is CASATGTGEKLFF. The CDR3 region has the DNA TGTGCCAGCGCAACAGGGACGGGTGAAAAACTGTTTTTT. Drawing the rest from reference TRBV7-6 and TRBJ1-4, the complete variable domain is GAGVSQSPRYKVTKRGQDVALRCDPISGHVSLYWYRQALGQGPEFLTYFNYEAQQDKSGLPNDRFSAERPEGSISTLTIQRTEQRDSAMYRCASATGTGEKLFFGSGTQLSVL.

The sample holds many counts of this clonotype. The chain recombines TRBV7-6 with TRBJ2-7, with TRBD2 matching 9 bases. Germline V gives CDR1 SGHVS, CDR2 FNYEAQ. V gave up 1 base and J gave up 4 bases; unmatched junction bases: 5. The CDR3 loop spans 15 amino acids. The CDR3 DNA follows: TGTGCCAGCAGCTTAGGGCGGGGGGGCGCGTACGAGCAGTACTTC. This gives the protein CASSLGRGGAYEQYF.

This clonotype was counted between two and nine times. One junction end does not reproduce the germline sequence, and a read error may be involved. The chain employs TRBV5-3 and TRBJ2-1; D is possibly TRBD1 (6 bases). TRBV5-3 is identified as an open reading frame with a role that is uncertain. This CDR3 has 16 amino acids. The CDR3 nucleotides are TGTGCCAGCAGCTTGGAATCGTACAGGGCCTACAATGAGCAGTTCTTC. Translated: CASSLESYRAYNEQFF.

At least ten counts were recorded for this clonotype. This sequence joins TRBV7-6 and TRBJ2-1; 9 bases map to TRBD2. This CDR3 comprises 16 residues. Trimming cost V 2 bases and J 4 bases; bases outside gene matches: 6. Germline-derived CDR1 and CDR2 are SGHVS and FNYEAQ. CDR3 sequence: CASSLLRREGYNEQFF. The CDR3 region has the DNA TGTGCCAGCAGCTTATTACGGCGGGAGGGGTACAATGAGCAGTTCTTC. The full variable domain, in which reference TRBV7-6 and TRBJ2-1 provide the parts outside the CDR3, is GAGVSQSPRYKVTKRGQDVALRCDPISGHVSLYWYRQALGQGPEFLTYFNYEAQQDKSGLPNDRFSAERPEGSISTLTIQRTEQRDSAMYRCASSLLRREGYNEQFFGPGTRLTVL.

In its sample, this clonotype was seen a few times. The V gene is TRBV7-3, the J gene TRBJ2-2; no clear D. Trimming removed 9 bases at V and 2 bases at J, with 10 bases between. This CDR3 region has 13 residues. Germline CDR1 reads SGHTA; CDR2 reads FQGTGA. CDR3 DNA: TGTGCCAGTGAGGCGAGCAACACCGGGGAGCTGTTTTTT. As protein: CASEASNTGELFF.

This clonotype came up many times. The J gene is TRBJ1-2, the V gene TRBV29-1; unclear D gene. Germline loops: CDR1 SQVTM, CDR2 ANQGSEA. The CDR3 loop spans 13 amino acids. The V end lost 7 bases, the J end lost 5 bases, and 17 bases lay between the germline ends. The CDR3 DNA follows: TGCAGCGCCCGCCAGAGTCTTCAGTATGGCTACACCTTC. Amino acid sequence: CSARQSLQYGYTF.

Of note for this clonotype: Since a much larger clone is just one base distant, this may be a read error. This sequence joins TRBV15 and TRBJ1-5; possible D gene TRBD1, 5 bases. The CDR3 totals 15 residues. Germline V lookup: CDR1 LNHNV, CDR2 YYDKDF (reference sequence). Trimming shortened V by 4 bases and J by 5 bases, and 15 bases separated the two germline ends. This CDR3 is CATSNRADSDQPQHF. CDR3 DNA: TGTGCCACCAGCAATAGAGCCGACAGCGATCAGCCCCAGCATTTT. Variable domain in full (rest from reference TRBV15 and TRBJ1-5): DAMVIQNPRYQVTQFGKPVTLSCSQTLNHNVMYWYQQKSSQAPKLLFHYYDKDFNNEADTPDNFQSRRPNTSFCFLDIRSPGLGDTAMYLCATSNRADSDQPQHFGDGTRLSIL.

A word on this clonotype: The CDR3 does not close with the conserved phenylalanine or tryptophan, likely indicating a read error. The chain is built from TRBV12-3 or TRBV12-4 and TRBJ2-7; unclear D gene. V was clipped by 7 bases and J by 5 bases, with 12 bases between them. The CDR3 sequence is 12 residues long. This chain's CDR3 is CASTYRPDEQYL. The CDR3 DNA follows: TGTGCCAGCACCTATCGACCCGACGAGCAGTACCTC.

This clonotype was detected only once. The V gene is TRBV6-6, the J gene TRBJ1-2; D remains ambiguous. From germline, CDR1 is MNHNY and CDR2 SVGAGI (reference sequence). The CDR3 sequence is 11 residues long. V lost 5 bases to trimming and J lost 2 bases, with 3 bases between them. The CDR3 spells CASSANYGYTF. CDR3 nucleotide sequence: TGTGCCAGCAGTGCGAACTATGGCTACACCTTC.

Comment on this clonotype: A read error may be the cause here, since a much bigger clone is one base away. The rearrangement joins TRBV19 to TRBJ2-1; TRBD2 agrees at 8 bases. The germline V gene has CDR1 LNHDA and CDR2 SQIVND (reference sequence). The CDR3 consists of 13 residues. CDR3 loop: CASSIGLAGERFF. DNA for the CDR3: TGTGCCAGTAGTATTGGACTAGCCGGTGAGCGGTTCTTC.

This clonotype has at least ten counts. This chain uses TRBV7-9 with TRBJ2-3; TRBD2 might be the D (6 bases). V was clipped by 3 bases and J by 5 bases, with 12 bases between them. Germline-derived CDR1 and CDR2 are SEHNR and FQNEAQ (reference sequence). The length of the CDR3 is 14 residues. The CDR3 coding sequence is TGTGCCAGCAGCTTCATCTGGGGGGAAGATACGCAGTATTTT. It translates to CASSFIWGEDTQYF.

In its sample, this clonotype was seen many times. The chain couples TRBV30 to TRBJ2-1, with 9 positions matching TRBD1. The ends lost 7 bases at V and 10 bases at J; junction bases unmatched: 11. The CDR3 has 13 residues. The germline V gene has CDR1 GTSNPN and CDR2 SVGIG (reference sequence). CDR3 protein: CASQGTGPGEQFF. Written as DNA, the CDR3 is TGTGCCTCCCAAGGGACAGGGCCGGGGGAGCAGTTCTTC.

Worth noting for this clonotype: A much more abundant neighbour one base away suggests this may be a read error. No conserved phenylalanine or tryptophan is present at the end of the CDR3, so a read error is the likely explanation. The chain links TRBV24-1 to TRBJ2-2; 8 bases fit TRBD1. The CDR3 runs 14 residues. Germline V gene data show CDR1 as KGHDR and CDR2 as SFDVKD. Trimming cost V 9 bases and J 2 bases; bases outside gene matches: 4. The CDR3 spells CATGTGVNTGELFS. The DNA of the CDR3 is TGTGCCACCGGGACAGGAGTTAACACCGGGGAGCTGTTTTCT.

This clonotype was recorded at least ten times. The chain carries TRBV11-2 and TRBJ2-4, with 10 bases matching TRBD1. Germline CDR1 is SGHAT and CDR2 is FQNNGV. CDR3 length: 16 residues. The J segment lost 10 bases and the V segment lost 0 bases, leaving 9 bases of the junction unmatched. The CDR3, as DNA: TGTGCCAGCAGCTTAGAGCCTGGACAGGGGGGCAAGATTCAGTACTTC. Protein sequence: CASSLEPGQGGKIQYF.

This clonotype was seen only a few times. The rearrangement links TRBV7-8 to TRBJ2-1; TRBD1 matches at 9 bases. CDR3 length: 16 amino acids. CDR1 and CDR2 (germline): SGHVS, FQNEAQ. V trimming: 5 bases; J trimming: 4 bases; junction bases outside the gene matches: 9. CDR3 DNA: TGTGCCAGCAGCCCCTGGTGGGACAGGGTTTACAATGAGCAGTTCTTC. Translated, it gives CASSPWWDRVYNEQFF.

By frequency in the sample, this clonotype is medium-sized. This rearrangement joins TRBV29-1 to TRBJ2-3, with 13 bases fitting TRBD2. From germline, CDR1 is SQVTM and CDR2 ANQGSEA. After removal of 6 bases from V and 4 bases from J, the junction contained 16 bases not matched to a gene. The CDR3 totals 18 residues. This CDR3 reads CSVPDPGGTSGISDTQYF. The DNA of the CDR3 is TGCAGCGTCCCCGATCCCGGGGGGACTAGCGGGATATCAGATACGCAGTATTTT.

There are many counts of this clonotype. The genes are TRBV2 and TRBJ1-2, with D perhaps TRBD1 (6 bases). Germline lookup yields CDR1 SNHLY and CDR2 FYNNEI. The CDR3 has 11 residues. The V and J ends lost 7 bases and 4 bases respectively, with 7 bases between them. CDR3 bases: TGTGCCAGCAAACAGGGCTATGGCTACACCTTC. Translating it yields CASKQGYGYTF. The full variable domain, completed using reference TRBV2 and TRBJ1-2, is EPEVTQTPSHQVTQMGQEVILRCVPISNHLYFYWYRQILGQKVEFLVSFYNNEISEKSEIFDDQFSVERPDGSNFTLKIRSTKLEDSAMYFCASKQGYGYTFGSGTRLTVV.

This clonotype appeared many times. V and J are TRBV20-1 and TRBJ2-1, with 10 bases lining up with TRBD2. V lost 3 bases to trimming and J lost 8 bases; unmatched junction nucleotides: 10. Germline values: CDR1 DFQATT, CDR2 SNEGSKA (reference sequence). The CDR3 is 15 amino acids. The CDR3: CSASSASGGIHEQFF. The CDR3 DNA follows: TGCAGTGCTAGCAGTGCTAGCGGGGGTATACATGAGCAGTTCTTC.

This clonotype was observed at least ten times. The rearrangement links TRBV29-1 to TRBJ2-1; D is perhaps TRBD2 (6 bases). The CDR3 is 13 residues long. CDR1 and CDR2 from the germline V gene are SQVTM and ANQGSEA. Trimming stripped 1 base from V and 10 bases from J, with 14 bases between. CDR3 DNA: TGCAGCGTTGAAGCGGGGGTCGGGCCCGAGCAGTTCTTC. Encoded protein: CSVEAGVGPEQFF.

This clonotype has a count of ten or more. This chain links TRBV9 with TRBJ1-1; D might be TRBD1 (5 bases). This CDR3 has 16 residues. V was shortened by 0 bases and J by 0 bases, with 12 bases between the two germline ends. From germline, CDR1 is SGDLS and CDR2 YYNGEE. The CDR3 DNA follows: TGTGCCAGCAGCGTAGATTGGCAGGGTTTGAACACTGAAGCTTTCTTT. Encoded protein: CASSVDWQGLNTEAFF.

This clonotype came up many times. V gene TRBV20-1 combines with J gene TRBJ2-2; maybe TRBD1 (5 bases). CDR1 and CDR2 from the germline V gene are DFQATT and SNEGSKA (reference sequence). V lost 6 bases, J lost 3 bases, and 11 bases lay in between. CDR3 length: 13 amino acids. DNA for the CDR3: TGCAGTGCCACACAGGAAGACACCGGGGAGCTGTTTTTT. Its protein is CSATQEDTGELFF.

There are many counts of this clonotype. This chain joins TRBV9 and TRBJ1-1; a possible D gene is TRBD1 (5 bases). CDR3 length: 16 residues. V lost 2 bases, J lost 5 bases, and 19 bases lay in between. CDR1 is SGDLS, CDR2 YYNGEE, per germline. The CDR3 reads CASSVGAARSRTEAFF. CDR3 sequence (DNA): TGTGCCAGCAGCGTCGGGGCAGCAAGGAGTCGGACTGAAGCTTTCTTT.

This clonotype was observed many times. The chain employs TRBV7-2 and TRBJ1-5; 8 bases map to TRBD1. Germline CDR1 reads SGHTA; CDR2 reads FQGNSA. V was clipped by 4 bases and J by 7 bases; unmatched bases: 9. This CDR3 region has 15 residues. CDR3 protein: CASSSVTGVGQPQHF. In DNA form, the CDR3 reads TGTGCCAGCAGCTCCGTGACAGGGGTCGGACAGCCCCAGCATTTT.

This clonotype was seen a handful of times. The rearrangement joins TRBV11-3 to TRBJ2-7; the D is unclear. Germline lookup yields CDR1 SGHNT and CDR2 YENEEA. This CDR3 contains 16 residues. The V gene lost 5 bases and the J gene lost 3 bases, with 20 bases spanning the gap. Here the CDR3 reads CASSTLGSHSSYEQYF. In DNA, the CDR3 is TGTGCCAGCAGCACCCTTGGGTCGCACTCAAGCTACGAGCAGTACTTC.

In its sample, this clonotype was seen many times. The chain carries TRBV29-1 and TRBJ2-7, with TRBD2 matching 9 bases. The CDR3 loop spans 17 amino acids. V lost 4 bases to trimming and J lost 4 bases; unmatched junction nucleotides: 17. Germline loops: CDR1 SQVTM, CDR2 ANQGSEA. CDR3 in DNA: TGCAGCGTTGCCGGTCCCCAGCTAGCGGGATATCCTTACGAGCAGTACTTC. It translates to CSVAGPQLAGYPYEQYF.